This T cell receptor (beta chain) appears in the sequencing data of a study of T cells in women clearing cervical HPV infection. With regard to this clone: The sequence runs out 3 residues before the end of the CDR3; the remainder is reconstructed from the germline J gene.

Only in-frame clones appear in the TCRdb table, and some are missing; sequencing was by immunoSEQ multiplex PCR. The repertoire shows approximately 21,000 clones; the top ten hold roughly 25%. Trimming pared 3 bases from V and 5 bases from J, leaving 11 bases between. CDR1 is MNHEY and CDR2 is SMNVEV in the germline V gene (reference sequence). The CDR3 is 13 amino acids. The gene calls are TRBV27 and TRBJ2-7; D not resolved. The TCR comes from a woman between 18 and 70 years old with a cervical HPV16 infection that either progressed to CIN3+ or cleared (not recorded which). What was sequenced was blood buffy coat. The CDR3 loop is CASSFSVQDEQYF. The CDR3 bases that were read are TGTGCCAGCAGTTTCTCGGTTCAGGACGAG.